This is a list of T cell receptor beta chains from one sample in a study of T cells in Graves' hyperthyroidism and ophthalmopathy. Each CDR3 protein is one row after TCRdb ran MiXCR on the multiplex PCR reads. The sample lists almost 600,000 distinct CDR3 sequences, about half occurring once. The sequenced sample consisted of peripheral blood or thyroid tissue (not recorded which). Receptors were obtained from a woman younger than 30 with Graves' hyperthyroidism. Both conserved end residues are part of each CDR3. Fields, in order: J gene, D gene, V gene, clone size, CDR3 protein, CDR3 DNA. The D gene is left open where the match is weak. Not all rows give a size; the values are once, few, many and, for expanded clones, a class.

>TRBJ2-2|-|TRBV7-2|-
CASSFTGPVELFF
TGTGCCAGCAGCTTTACAGGGCCGGTCGAGCTGTTTTTT
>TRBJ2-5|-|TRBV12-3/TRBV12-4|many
CASSLVGVVRTQYF
TGTGCCAGCAGTTTGGTCGGCGTTGTTAGGACCCAGTACTTC
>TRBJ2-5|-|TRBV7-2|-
CASRDLVGLETQYF
TGTGCCAGCAGGGACCTCGTGGGGCTAGAGACCCAGTACTTC
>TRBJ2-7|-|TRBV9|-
CASSRDLTSNEQYF
TGTGCCAGCAGCCGGGACTTGACTTCCAATGAGCAGTACTTC
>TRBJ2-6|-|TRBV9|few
CASSGAGANVLTF
TGTGCCAGCAGCGGGGCAGGGGCCAACGTCCTGACTTTC
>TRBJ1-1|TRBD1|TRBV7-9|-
CASSFGDRDTEAFF
TGTGCCAGCAGCTTCGGGGACAGGGACACTGAAGCTTTCTTT
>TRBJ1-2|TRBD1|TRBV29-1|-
CSASLDRGLRYTF
TGCAGCGCGTCCTTGGACAGGGGGCTTCGCTACACCTTC
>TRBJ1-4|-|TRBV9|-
CARSASTDRQKLFF
TGTGCCCGCAGCGCTTCCACCGACAGGCAGAAACTGTTTTTT
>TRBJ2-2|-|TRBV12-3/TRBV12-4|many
CASSLEKLFF
TGTGCCAGCAGTTTAGAGAAGCTGTTTTTT
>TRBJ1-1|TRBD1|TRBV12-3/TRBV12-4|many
CASSRQGVKAFF
TGTGCCAGCAGTCGACAGGGAGTAAAAGCTTTCTTT
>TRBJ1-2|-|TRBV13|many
CASSLDEGVGYGYTF
TGTGCCAGCAGCTTAGATGAAGGAGTAGGCTATGGCTACACCTTC
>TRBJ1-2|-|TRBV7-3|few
CASSPDTGEGGYTF
TGTGCCAGCAGCCCTGACACCGGGGAGGGTGGCTACACCTTC
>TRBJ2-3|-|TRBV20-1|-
CSAPPGTIAEDTQYF
TGCAGTGCACCACCCGGGACGATCGCAGAAGATACGCAGTATTTT
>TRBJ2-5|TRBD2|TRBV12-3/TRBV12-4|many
CASNWGTRVGETQYF
TGTGCCAGCAACTGGGGGACTAGGGTAGGAGAGACCCAGTACTTC
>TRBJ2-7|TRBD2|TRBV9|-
CASSAGGSGSYVYEQYF
TGTGCCAGCAGCGCTGGGGGTAGCGGGAGTTACGTCTACGAGCAGTACTTC
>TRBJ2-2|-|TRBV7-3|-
CASSLKPLQGGGTGELFF
TGTGCCAGCAGCCTAAAACCCTTACAGGGTGGGGGCACCGGGGAGCTGTTTTTT
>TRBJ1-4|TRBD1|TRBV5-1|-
CASSTQTGPGMLFF
TGCGCCAGCAGCACCCAGACAGGGCCGGGAATGCTGTTTTTT
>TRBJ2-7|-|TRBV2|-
CASIYRKAGYEQYF
TGTGCCAGCATTTACCGGAAAGCAGGCTACGAGCAGTACTTC
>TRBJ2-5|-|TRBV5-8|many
CASSWREQETQYF
TGTGCCAGCAGCTGGCGAGAGCAAGAGACCCAGTACTTC
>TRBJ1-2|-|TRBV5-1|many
CASSLDVTGKGYTF
TGCGCCAGCAGCTTGGATGTGACAGGAAAAGGCTACACCTTC
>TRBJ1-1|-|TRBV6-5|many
CASNLRAGQDEAFF
TGTGCCAGCAACTTACGGGCAGGGCAGGATGAAGCTTTCTTT
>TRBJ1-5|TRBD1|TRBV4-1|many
CASSPIGTDNQPQHF
TGCGCCAGCAGCCCGATTGGGACAGACAATCAGCCCCAGCATTTT
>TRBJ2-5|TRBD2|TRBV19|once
CASSIIAGAWKTQYF
TGTGCCAGTAGTATAATAGCGGGAGCCTGGAAGACCCAGTACTTC
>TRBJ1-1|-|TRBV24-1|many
CATSDTRGPNTEAFF
TGTGCCACCAGTGATACCCGCGGACCGAACACTGAAGCTTTCTTT
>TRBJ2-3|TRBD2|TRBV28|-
CASSPGLAALSPTDTQYF
TGTGCCAGCAGTCCGGGACTAGCGGCCCTTTCCCCCACAGATACGCAGTATTTT
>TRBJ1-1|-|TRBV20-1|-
CSTTEGDYEAFF
TGCAGTACGACAGAAGGGGACTACGAGGCTTTCTTT
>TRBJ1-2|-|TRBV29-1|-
CSVLSGIYGYTF
TGCAGCGTACTCTCGGGGATCTATGGCTACACCTTC
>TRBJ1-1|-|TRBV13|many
CASRPAGGGTEAFF
TGTGCCAGCAGACCGGCCGGGGGGGGTACTGAAGCTTTCTTT
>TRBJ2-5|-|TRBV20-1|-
CSYRMRTDLQETQYF
TGCAGTTACCGCATGAGGACAGACCTCCAAGAGACCCAGTACTTC
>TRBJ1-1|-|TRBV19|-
CASSPQSVTEAFF
TGTGCCAGTAGCCCACAGTCGGTCACTGAAGCTTTCTTT
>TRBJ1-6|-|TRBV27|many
CASSPAGEPLHF
TGTGCCAGCAGCCCCGCAGGGGAACCCCTCCACTTT
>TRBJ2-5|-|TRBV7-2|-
CASSLVVAGPPSNQPQYF
TGTGCCAGCAGCTTAGTCGTAGCAGGGCCCCCTAGCAATCAGCCCCAGTACTTC
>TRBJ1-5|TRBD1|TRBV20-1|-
CSASKGDSYSNQPQHF
TGCAGTGCTAGCAAGGGGGACAGTTATAGCAATCAGCCCCAGCATTTT
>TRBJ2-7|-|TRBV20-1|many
CSAPGDGEYEQYF
TGCAGTGCCCCCGGGGACGGAGAGTACGAGCAGTACTTC
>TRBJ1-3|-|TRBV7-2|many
CASSSRARGNTIYF
TGTGCCAGCAGCTCTCGGGCCCGGGGAAACACCATATATTTT
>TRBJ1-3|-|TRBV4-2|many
CASRGVSAGNTIYF
TGTGCCAGCAGGGGGGTATCTGCTGGAAACACCATATATTTT
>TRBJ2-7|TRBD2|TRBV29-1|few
CSVWASGVYEQYF
TGCAGCGTATGGGCTAGCGGGGTTTACGAGCAGTACTTC
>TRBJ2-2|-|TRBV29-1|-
CSVAGGQENTGEPFF
TGCAGCGTTGCGGGGGGACAGGAGAACACCGGGGAGCCGTTCTTT
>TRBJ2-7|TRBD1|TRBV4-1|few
CASSQGDREVNEQYF
TGCGCCAGCAGCCAAGGGGACAGGGAAGTCAACGAGCAGTACTTC
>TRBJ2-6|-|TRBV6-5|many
CASSRLLGTGANVLTF
TGTGCCAGCAGTCGCCTTCTGGGAACTGGGGCCAACGTCCTGACTTTC
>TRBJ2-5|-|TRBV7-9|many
CASSLKSYGRTHQETQYF
TGTGCCAGCAGCTTAAAATCTTACGGCAGAACACACCAAGAGACCCAGTACTTC
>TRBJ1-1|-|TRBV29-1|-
CSVKGELNTEAFF
TGCAGCGTTAAAGGGGAGTTGAACACTGAAGCTTTCTTT
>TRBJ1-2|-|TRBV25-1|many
CASSESVGKFGYTF
TGTGCCAGCAGTGAATCGGTAGGGAAGTTTGGCTACACCTTC
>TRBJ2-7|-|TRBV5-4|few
CASSPGGYSWEQYF
TGTGCCAGCAGCCCGGGTGGTTACTCCTGGGAGCAGTACTTC
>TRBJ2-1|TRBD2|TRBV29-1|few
CSVGKLAGSLGGKQFF
TGCAGCGTTGGGAAACTAGCGGGATCCCTGGGGGGTAAGCAGTTCTTC
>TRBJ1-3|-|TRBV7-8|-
CASSSAWGNSGNTIYF
TGTGCCAGCAGCTCAGCGTGGGGGAACTCTGGAAACACCATATATTTT
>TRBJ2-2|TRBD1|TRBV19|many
CASSIGTGNPRWELFF
TGTGCCAGTAGTATTGGGACAGGGAATCCTCGGTGGGAGCTGTTTTTT